This T cell receptor (beta chain) was captured in a study of cytomegalovirus exposure and HLA in healthy donors. Across the whole study: The Caucasian-associated ancestry cluster held roughly 80% of 398 genotyped donors.

60 Vbeta and 13 Jbeta primers were used in PCR. Only in-frame clones appear in the TCRdb table, and some are missing; sequencing was by immunoSEQ multiplex PCR. The sample includes about 150,000 clones, just under 75% of them seen just once. The CDR3 covers 15 residues. CDR1 and CDR2 (germline): LNHDA, SQIVND (reference sequence). V was pared by 10 bases and J by 1 base, with 11 bases of the junction left unmatched. The clonotype comes from a young woman in good health and CMV-seronegative. Sample: PBMCs. The genes are TRBV19 and TRBJ1-2, with 8 bases that match TRBD1. This chain's CDR3 is CATRRGTGFNYGYTF. CDR3 coding DNA: TGTGCCACCCGGCGGGGGACAGGCTTTAACTATGGCTACACCTTC. The complete variable domain, with remaining parts taken from reference TRBV19 and TRBJ1-2, reads DGGITQSPKYLFRKEGQNVTLSCEQNLNHDAMYWYRQDPGQGLRLIYYSQIVNDFQKGDIAEGYSVSREKKESFPLTVTSAQKNPTAFYLCATRRGTGFNYGYTFGSGTRLTVV.